The source of this TCR beta chain is a study of cytomegalovirus exposure and HLA in healthy donors. About the research overall: Just over 80% of 300 to 450 genotyped donors fell in the Caucasian-associated ancestry cluster.

13 Jbeta primers and 60 Vbeta primers were used for the PCR. Repertoires were generated with immunoSEQ multiplex PCR, while TCRdb's copy carries only in-frame clones and drops some. The sample shows 200,000 to 250,000 clones, over 65% of them seen only once. Germline CDR1 SGHVS, CDR2 FQNEAQ. This CDR3 is built from 13 residues. V lost 1 base to trimming and J lost 10 bases, with 11 bases between them. Material: PBMCs. The clonotype originates from a human donor in good health. The V and J genes are TRBV7-8 and TRBJ2-1; possible D gene TRBD2, 5 bases. In DNA form, the CDR3 reads TGTGCCAGCAGCTTAGGTATCCAGCGGGAGCAGTTCTTC. This translates into CASSLGIQREQFF.